This TCR beta chain was documented in a study of long-term antiretroviral therapy in people with HIV. V lost 4 bases and J lost 3, with 12 bases in between. The CDR3 is 15 residues long. Germline assignment: CDR1 LGHNA and CDR2 YSLEER. The run of the v3.0 immunoSEQ assay was at survey level. The protocol was immunoSEQ multiplex PCR, while the TCRdb copy is restricted to in-frame clones and leaves out a portion. The table includes 20,000 to 25,000 clones, around 93% detected once. Source: unsorted PBMCs, taken 4.4 years after starting antiretroviral therapy. This TCR was recovered from a woman between 50 and 59 years old with HIV. V is TRBV4-3 and J is TRBJ2-2; D perhaps matches TRBD2 (6 bases). The CDR3 reads CASSPGVRYTGELFF. CDR3 in DNA: TGCGCCAGCAGCCCGGGGGTTAGGTACACCGGGGAGCTGTTTTTT.